This T cell receptor beta chain was documented in a study of blood T cell repertoires in COVID-19. The overall study: Italy, Spain and the United States were the sources of the convalescent and acute COVID-19 samples. From T cells, B-cell-depleted T cells, or PBMCs came the material, which was cDNA or gDNA.

CDR1 and CDR2 (germline): GTSNPN, SVGIG (reference sequence). The CDR3 totals 16 residues. Trimming at V came to 5 bases and at J to 1 base, leaving 7 bases not matched to a gene. This clone came up a few times. As processed by the authors: From reference gene primer amplification, estimates of nucleated cell counts were derived. Using immunoSEQ multiplex PCR, the repertoire was profiled, and TCRdb retains in-frame clones only, with some absent. The DNA was the basis for D and trimming; V, J and clone size are from that table. The top ten clones hold 13% to 15% of a sample with nearly 90,000 clones, 72% of them seen once.

The TCR comes from a woman of 80 years or more with acute or convalescent COVID-19. Sequencing was done on a sample of peripheral blood. The chain recombines TRBV30 with TRBJ2-5; 13 nucleotides agree with TRBD2. The CDR3 is CAWRRGLAGVQETQYF. The CDR3 nucleotides read TGTGCCTGGCGCCGCGGACTAGCGGGGGTCCAAGAGACCCAGTACTTC.